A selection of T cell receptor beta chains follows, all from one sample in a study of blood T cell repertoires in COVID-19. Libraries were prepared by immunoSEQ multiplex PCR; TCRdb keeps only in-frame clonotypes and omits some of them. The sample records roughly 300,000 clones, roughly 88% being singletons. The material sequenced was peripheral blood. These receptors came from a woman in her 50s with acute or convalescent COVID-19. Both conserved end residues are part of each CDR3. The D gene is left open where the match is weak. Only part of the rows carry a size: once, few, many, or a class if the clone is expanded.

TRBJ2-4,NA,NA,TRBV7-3,CASSLGVSGRYIQYF,TGTGCCAGCAGCTTAGGAGTTTCAGGGAGGTACATTCAGTACTTC
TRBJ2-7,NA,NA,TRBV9,CASSVAPSQGYEQYF,TGTGCCAGCAGCGTAGCCCCAAGTCAGGGCTACGAGCAGTACTTC
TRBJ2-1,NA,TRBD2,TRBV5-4,CASSHRLAGARNEQFF,TGTGCCAGCAGCCACCGACTAGCGGGAGCCCGCAATGAGCAGTTCTTC
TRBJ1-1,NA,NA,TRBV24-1,CATSDSLFAQGAFF,TGTGCCACCAGTGATTCTCTCTTTGCGCAGGGGGCTTTCTTT
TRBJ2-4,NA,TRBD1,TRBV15,CATSRQQGDPKNIQYF,TGTGCCACCAGCAGACAACAGGGGGATCCCAAAAACATTCAGTACTTC
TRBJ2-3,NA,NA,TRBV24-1,CATSDNRVSTDTQYF,TGTGCCACCAGTGACAACAGGGTTAGTACAGATACGCAGTATTTT
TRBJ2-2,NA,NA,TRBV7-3,CASSLSQGGTGELFF,TGTGCCAGCAGCTTATCACAGGGTGGTACCGGGGAGCTGTTTTTT
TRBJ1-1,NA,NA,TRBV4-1,CASSQDRGNTEAFF,TGCGCCAGCAGCCAAGACAGGGGAAACACTGAAGCTTTCTTT
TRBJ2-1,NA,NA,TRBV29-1,CSVDFRTADNEQFF,TGCAGCGTTGATTTTAGGACAGCCGACAATGAGCAGTTCTTC
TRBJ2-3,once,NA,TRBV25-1,CASSEYGAGSTDTQYF,TGTGCCAGCAGTGAATATGGGGCAGGAAGCACAGATACGCAGTATTTT
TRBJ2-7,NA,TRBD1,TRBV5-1,CASSLDRGPYEQYF,TGCGCCAGCAGCTTGGACAGGGGGCCGTACGAGCAGTACTTC
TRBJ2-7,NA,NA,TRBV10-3,CAIGRALGQRVSGQYF,TGTGCCATCGGACGGGCCCTTGGACAGAGGGTCTCCGGGCAGTACTTC
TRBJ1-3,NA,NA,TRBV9,CASSVGAAISGNTIYF,TGTGCCAGCAGCGTAGGGGCAGCCATCTCTGGAAACACCATATATTTT
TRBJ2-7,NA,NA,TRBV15,CATSRDLGEQYF,TGTGCCACCAGCAGGGACTTGGGGGAGCAGTACTTC
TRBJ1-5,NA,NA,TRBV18,CASSPNQGSIEYSNQPQHF,TGTGCCAGCTCACCTAACCAGGGAAGTATCGAGTATAGCAATCAGCCCCAGCATTTT
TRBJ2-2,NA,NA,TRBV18,CASSPPMRNTGELFF,TGTGCCAGCTCACCACCGATGAGGAACACCGGGGAGCTGTTTTTT
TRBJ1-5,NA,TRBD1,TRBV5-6,CASSIGQGAWQPQHF,TGTGCCAGCAGCATAGGACAGGGGGCATGGCAGCCCCAGCATTTT
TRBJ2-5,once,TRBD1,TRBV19,CASSIRQGAMGETQYF,TGTGCCAGTAGTATTAGACAGGGGGCTATGGGAGAGACCCAGTACTTC
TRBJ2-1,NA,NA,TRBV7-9,CASSSRLPGLKGECEQFF,TGTGCCAGCAGCTCGAGGTTACCGGGACTAAAGGGGGAATGTGAGCAGTTCTTC
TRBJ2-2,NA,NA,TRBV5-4,CASNSGETRITGELFF,TGTGCCAGCAATTCCGGCGAGACTAGAATCACCGGGGAGCTGTTTTTT
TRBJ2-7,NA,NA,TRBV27,CASSLSISAGAYEQYF,TGTGCCAGCAGTTTATCGATTAGCGCGGGTGCCTACGAGCAGTACTTC
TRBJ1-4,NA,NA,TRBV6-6,CASSFTVEKLFF,TGTGCCAGCAGTTTCACGGTTGAAAAACTGTTTTTT
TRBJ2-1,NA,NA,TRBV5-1,CASSLDGYNEQFF,TGCGCCAGCAGCTTGGACGGGTACAATGAGCAGTTCTTC
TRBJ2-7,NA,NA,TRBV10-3,CAISDGTPSYEQYF,TGTGCCATCAGTGATGGTACTCCCTCCTACGAGCAGTACTTC
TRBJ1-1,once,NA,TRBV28,CASSSAGATEAFF,TGTGCCAGCAGTTCAGCAGGGGCCACTGAAGCTTTCTTT
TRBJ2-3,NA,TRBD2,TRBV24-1,CATSEGGLAGDADTQYF,TGTGCCACCAGTGAGGGAGGACTAGCGGGAGATGCAGATACGCAGTATTTT
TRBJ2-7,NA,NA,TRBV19,CASSLAGTPNYEQYF,TGTGCCAGTAGTCTCGCCGGGACACCAAACTACGAGCAGTACTTC
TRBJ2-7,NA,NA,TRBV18,CASSPQDYSYEQYF,TGTGCCAGCTCACCCCAGGACTACTCCTACGAGCAGTACTTC
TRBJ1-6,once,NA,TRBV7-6,CASSLARREYNSPLHF,TGTGCCAGCAGCTTAGCGAGACGGGAGTATAATTCACCCCTCCACTTT
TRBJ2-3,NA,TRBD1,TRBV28,CASSLPPGTGPSDTQYF,TGTGCCAGCAGTTTACCCCCCGGGACAGGCCCTTCAGATACGCAGTATTTT
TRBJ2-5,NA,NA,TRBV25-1,CASSGDIDGLQYF,TGTGCCAGCAGTGGGGACATAGATGGCCTCCAGTACTTC
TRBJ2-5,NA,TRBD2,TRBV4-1,CASSLIWTSGGPTPQETQYF,TGCGCCAGCAGCCTCATATGGACTAGCGGGGGCCCGACACCGCAAGAGACCCAGTACTTC
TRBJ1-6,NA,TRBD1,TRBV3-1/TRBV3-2,CASSQRQYRGGSHSPLHF,TGTGCCAGCAGCCAGCGCCAATACAGGGGAGGCAGTCATTCACCCCTCCACTTT
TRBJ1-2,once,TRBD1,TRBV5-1,CASSLGDRVPYGYTF,TGCGCCAGCAGCTTGGGGGACAGGGTCCCCTATGGCTACACCTTC
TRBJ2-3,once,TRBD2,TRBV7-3,CASSSGGVPDTQYF,TGTGCCAGCAGCAGCGGGGGCGTCCCAGATACGCAGTATTTT
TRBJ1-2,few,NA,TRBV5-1,CASSLAGRSGYTF,TGCGCCAGCAGCTTGGCAGGGAGGAGTGGCTACACCTTC
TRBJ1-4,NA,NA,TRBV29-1,CSVGKGGNEKLFF,TGCAGCGTTGGCAAGGGAGGCAATGAAAAACTGTTTTTT
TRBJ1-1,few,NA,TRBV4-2,CASSGQPNTEAFF,TGTGCCAGCAGCGGACAGCCGAACACTGAAGCTTTCTTT
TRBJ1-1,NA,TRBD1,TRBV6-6,CASTLQGDNTEAFF,TGTGCCAGCACTTTACAGGGGGACAACACTGAAGCTTTCTTT
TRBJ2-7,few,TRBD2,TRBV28,CASRRLAGGRTYEQYF,TGTGCCAGCAGGAGACTAGCGGGAGGCAGAACCTACGAGCAGTACTTC
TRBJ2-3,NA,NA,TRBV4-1,CASSQDGVRDTQYF,TGCGCCAGCAGCCAAGATGGAGTCCGGGATACGCAGTATTTT
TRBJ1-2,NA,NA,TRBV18,CASSPAFDGYTF,TGTGCCAGCTCACCGGCCTTTGATGGCTACACCTTC